This TCR beta chain was sequenced during a study of T cell responses to AZD1222 COVID-19 vaccine. About the study: Pooling covered second doses at about 4 or about 12 weeks.

The CDR3 runs to 16 residues. Germline values: CDR1 SGHAT, CDR2 FQNNGV. Trimming took off 1 base at V and 6 bases at J, with 15 bases between the two ends. Study-level points and caveats: Spike-specific TCR breadth and depth were elevated following two AZD1222 doses. Repertoires were obtained only post-peak T cell response.

Produced via immunoSEQ multiplex PCR; TCRdb's table is partial and in-frame only. This table holds about 140,000 clones, roughly 92% found once. With respect to this clone: Antigen unknown.

This receptor was identified in an adult in good health. The J gene is TRBJ1-4, the V gene TRBV11-2; D might be TRBD1 (6 bases). The specimen was peripheral blood, collected on day 0 of AZD1222 vaccination. The CDR3 sequence: CASSLGGGRTHEKLFF. The CDR3 bases are TGTGCCAGCAGCTTAGGGGGGGGCCGCACCCATGAAAAACTGTTTTTT. The variable domain in full, completed from reference TRBV11-2 and TRBJ1-4, reads EAGVAQSPRYKIIEKRQSVAFWCNPISGHATLYWYQQILGQGPKLLIQFQNNGVVDDSQLPKDRFSAERLKGVDSTLKIQPAKLEDSAVYLCASSLGGGRTHEKLFFGSGTQLSVL.